Presented here are 5 T cell receptor beta chains from one specimen sequenced in a study of blood T cell repertoires in COVID-19. This table comes from immunoSEQ multiplex PCR, and its TCRdb copy is limited to in-frame clones, with some not included. The table lists approximately 470,000 clones, roughly 87% of them singletons. Sequenced material: PBMCs or T cells enriched from blood (not recorded which). The receptors originated from a woman under 30 who had recovered from COVID-19.

The CDR3 loop is CASSGTGFGQPQHF. The DNA for the CDR3 is TGCGCCAGCAGTGGGACAGGGTTTGGTCAGCCCCAGCATTTT. V is TRBV10-1 and J is TRBJ1-5; 8 nucleotides line up with TRBD1. The length of the CDR3 is 14 residues. Germline values: CDR1 WNHNN, CDR2 SYGVQD (reference sequence). V gave up 4 bases and J gave up 6 bases; unmatched junction bases: 5.

This chain links TRBV12-3 or TRBV12-4 with TRBJ2-7; weak D call: TRBD2 (5 bases). CDR3 length: 13 residues. V gave up 4 bases and J gave up 4 bases, with 11 bases separating them. Here the CDR3 reads CASSSSLAYEQYF. Written as DNA, the CDR3 is TGTGCCAGCAGTTCCTCTCTAGCATACGAGCAGTACTTC.

The V gene is TRBV19, the J gene TRBJ2-1; 13 bases fit TRBD2. Germline loops: CDR1 LNHDA, CDR2 SQIVND (reference sequence). With 3 bases clipped from V and 7 bases from J, the junction kept 12 bases outside the gene matches. This CDR3 has 18 residues. The CDR3 here is CASSISLTSGGVRNEQFF. The CDR3 DNA reads TGTGCCAGTAGTATCTCCCTCACTAGCGGGGGGGTTAGAAATGAGCAGTTCTTC.

The chain carries TRBV5-1 and TRBJ2-3; no definite D call. The CDR3 length is 14 residues. In germline, CDR1 is SGHRS, CDR2 YFSETQ. Deletions cut 1 base from V and 3 bases from J, with 9 bases between. Here the CDR3 DNA reads TGCGCCAGCAGCTTGAATCAAATTACAGATACGCAGTATTTT. Translated: CASSLNQITDTQYF.

The V call is TRBV9, the J call TRBJ1-2; D unclear. Looked up from germline, CDR1 is SGDLS and CDR2 is YYNGEE. The CDR3 runs 14 residues. V was pared by 3 bases and J by 2 bases, with 11 bases between. CDR3 nucleotide sequence: TGTGCCAGCAGCGGCGAGATAGCCAACTATGGCTACACCTTC. As protein: CASSGEIANYGYTF.